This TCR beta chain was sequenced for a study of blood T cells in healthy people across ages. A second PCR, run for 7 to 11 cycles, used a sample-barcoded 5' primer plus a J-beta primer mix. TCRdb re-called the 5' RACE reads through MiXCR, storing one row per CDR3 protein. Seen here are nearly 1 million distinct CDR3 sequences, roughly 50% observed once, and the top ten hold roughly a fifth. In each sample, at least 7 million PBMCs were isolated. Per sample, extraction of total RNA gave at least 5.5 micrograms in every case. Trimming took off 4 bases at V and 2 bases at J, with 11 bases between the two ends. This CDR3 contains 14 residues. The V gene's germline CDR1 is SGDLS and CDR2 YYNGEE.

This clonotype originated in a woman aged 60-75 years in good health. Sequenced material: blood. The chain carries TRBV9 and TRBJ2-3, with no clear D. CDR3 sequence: CASSSRANTDTQYF. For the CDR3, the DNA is TGTGCCAGCAGCTCACGGGCTAACACAGATACGCAGTATTTT.